The rows below give T cell receptor beta chains drawn from one sample of a study of T cell clonotyping in hematopoietic cell transplantation. The method was immunoSEQ multiplex PCR; TCRdb's version includes in-frame clones alone and lacks a portion of them. Of around 15,000 clones in the sample, about 61% were seen once. The sequences come from PBMCs, collected 30 days after allogeneic stem cell transplant. The receptors were sampled from a male patient between 45 and 60 years old who had an allogeneic stem cell transplant from an unrelated donor, so T cells may come from the graft donor. Some clones in this sample may be carry-over from other donors' samples. The CDR3 runs from the conserved cysteine through the conserved F or W. D genes are given only for firm matches. Clone size is given for some rows only: seen once, a few or many times, or a class if the clone is expanded.

cdr3_nt cdr3_aa clone_size j_call d_call v_call
TGTGCCAGCAGTTTCGCGGGGGGCCACGGGGAGCTGTTTTTT CASSFAGGHGELFF - TRBJ2-2 TRBD2 TRBV28
TGTGCCAGCAAGGATCAGGGTCCTTCCTACGAGCAGTACTTC CASKDQGPSYEQYF few TRBJ2-7 - TRBV28
TGTGCCAGCAGCCTTAGCGGGGTTAGCTCCTACGAGCAGTACTTC CASSLSGVSSYEQYF - TRBJ2-7 TRBD2 TRBV11-2
TGTGCCAGCAGCCAAAGGGGAGTAGGCAGGGCTTTCTTT CASSQRGVGRAFF - TRBJ1-1 - TRBV7-3
TGTGCCAGCAGTTATGGACAGGCCGCCTACGAGCAGTACTTC CASSYGQAAYEQYF - TRBJ2-7 TRBD1 TRBV6-5
TGTGCCAGCAGCTTAGATAGGGAAAGTTATGGCTACACCTTC CASSLDRESYGYTF few TRBJ1-2 - TRBV7-2
TGCGCCAGCAGCTTGACAGCACGGGACTACACCTTC CASSLTARDYTF - TRBJ1-2 - TRBV5-1
TGTGCCAGCAGCCCACCCGAGTGGCGCTCCTACAATGAGCAGTTCTTC CASSPPEWRSYNEQFF few TRBJ2-1 - TRBV2
TGTGCCAGCAGCAACCGGACAGTCGACTACGAGCAGTACTTC CASSNRTVDYEQYF - TRBJ2-7 - TRBV21-1
TGCGCCAGCAGCTCCTCGGACGGCGGCTACTCTGGAAACACCATATATTTT CASSSSDGGYSGNTIYF - TRBJ1-3 - TRBV5-1
TGTGCCAGCGGCGCCGACAGGGTCCATGGCTACACCTTC CASGADRVHGYTF - TRBJ1-2 TRBD1 TRBV27
TGTGCCATCAGTCAGGGGCCCAATCAGCCCCAGCATTTT CAISQGPNQPQHF few TRBJ1-5 - TRBV10-3
TGCGCCAGCAGCCAAGACGGCCCCGGGGGGAATGAAAAACTGTTTTTT CASSQDGPGGNEKLFF - TRBJ1-4 - TRBV4-3
TGTGCCAGCAGCCCTCCGGGACAGGGGAGGTCACCCCTCCACTTT CASSPPGQGRSPLHF - TRBJ1-6 TRBD1 TRBV7-2
TGTGCCAGCAGTGTGGGACGCCTAAGCAATCAGCCCCAGCATTTT CASSVGRLSNQPQHF few TRBJ1-5 - TRBV6-6
TGTGCCAGCAGTCACGGGACGGGCACAGATACGCAGTATTTT CASSHGTGTDTQYF - TRBJ2-3 - TRBV6-6
TGTGCCTGGTCGCTGGCAGGAGGAGCTTTCTTT CAWSLAGGAFF - TRBJ1-1 - TRBV30
TGTGCCAGCAGCCCACGAGGGACGGAGTTGAATCAGCCCCAGCATTTT CASSPRGTELNQPQHF - TRBJ1-5 - TRBV28
TGCACCAGCAGCCAAATTTGGGGGCGCGTAAATTCACCCCTCCACTTT CTSSQIWGRVNSPLHF - TRBJ1-6 - TRBV1
TGTGCCATCAGTGTAGAGGGGCGGTATACTGAAGCTTTCTTT CAISVEGRYTEAFF - TRBJ1-1 - TRBV10-3
TGCGCCAGCAGCTCGCTGACTAGCGGGGTAGCTGAGACCCAGTACTTC CASSSLTSGVAETQYF few TRBJ2-5 TRBD2 TRBV5-1
TGTGCCAGCAGACTCGGGACAGGGGCGTACAATGAGCAGTTCTTC CASRLGTGAYNEQFF - TRBJ2-1 TRBD1 TRBV28
TGTGCCAGCAGCAGCGGGACAGTATCCTACGAGCAGTACTTC CASSSGTVSYEQYF - TRBJ2-7 - TRBV5-6
TGTGCCAGTAGTATAGGGATTCAGCCCCAGCATTTT CASSIGIQPQHF large TRBJ1-5 - TRBV19
TGTGCCAGCAGCCAAGATCCGTGGACTCACGGGCCCCAGCATTTT CASSQDPWTHGPQHF - TRBJ1-5 - TRBV4-2
TGCGCCAGCAGCCCCTCCCTCGGGGGTGGCGGCTACACCTTC CASSPSLGGGGYTF few TRBJ1-2 - TRBV4-3
TGTGCCAGTAGTTGGGGGCATCAGCCCCAGCATTTT CASSWGHQPQHF few TRBJ1-5 - TRBV19
TGTGCCTGGAGCTCGACGGGACAGGGTCAAGAGACCCAGTACTTC CAWSSTGQGQETQYF - TRBJ2-5 TRBD1 TRBV30
TGTGCCAACCACCGAGAGGGTGGCGGTGAAAAACTGTTTTTT CANHREGGGEKLFF - TRBJ1-4 - TRBV2
TGCGCCAGCAGCTTAACGACAGGGAACTACGAGCAGTACTTC CASSLTTGNYEQYF - TRBJ2-7 TRBD1 TRBV4-1
TGTGCCTGGGCCGGGACAGGGAACAATCAGCCCCAGCATTTT CAWAGTGNNQPQHF few TRBJ1-5 TRBD1 TRBV30
TGTGCCAGCAGTTACACCAGGGAGGGGGAATATGGCTACACCTTC CASSYTREGEYGYTF - TRBJ1-2 - TRBV6-6
TGTGCCAGCAGCCCTAGGGATGGGGAGGCCCAGTACTTC CASSPRDGEAQYF - TRBJ2-5 - TRBV9
TGTGCCTGGAGGCGGCAGGGGGAGGAAAAACTGTTTTTT CAWRRQGEEKLFF - TRBJ1-4 TRBD1 TRBV30
TGTGCCAGCAACCCAAGCAGCGGGACGTCCTACGAGCAGTACTTC CASNPSSGTSYEQYF - TRBJ2-7 TRBD2 TRBV28
TGCAGCGTTGCAGGGCTGGATCAGCCCCAGCATTTT CSVAGLDQPQHF medium-sized TRBJ1-5 - TRBV29-1
TGTGCCAGTAGTATTGCCGGGACGGGGACTGAAGCTTTCTTT CASSIAGTGTEAFF - TRBJ1-1 - TRBV19
TGTGCCAGTAGTACAGGGGGACGAGAAGCTTTCTTT CASSTGGREAFF medium-sized TRBJ1-1 TRBD1 TRBV19
TGTGCCAGCAGCCGGGATGTCGGGGCCCAGTACTTC CASSRDVGAQYF - TRBJ2-5 - TRBV7-6
TGTGCCAGCAGCCAAAAATCGGGGTCTGGGGGCTACACCTTC CASSQKSGSGGYTF - TRBJ1-2 - TRBV4-2
TGTGCCAGCAGCTCCAATCGCGATAATCCGGGTGCGACCCAGTACTTC CASSSNRDNPGATQYF few TRBJ2-5 - TRBV13
TGTGCCAGCAAAAAGGGACTCCTTAGCAATCAGCCCCAGCATTTT CASKKGLLSNQPQHF - TRBJ1-5 - TRBV28
TGTGCCAGTCGCGGGGGACCCTATGGCTACACCTTC CASRGGPYGYTF - TRBJ1-2 - TRBV25-1
TGTGCCAGCAGCTTGGAGGGGGCGGTATACGAGCAGTACTTC CASSLEGAVYEQYF - TRBJ2-7 TRBD1 TRBV5-4
TGTGCCAGCAGCAAAGCTGGGCTAGCGGGGGAATACTACGAGCAGTACTTC CASSKAGLAGEYYEQYF few TRBJ2-7 - TRBV21-1
TGTGCCAGTAAGCCCAGGGGGAACACTGAAGCTTTCTTT CASKPRGNTEAFF few TRBJ1-1 - TRBV19
TGTGCCAGTAGTAATCAGGGAAGCTCCTATAATTCACCCCTCCACTTT CASSNQGSSYNSPLHF - TRBJ1-6 - TRBV19
TGTGCCAGCAGTGGGTCAGGGGGCGGTGAAAAACTGTTTTTT CASSGSGGGEKLFF - TRBJ1-4 TRBD1 TRBV28